This TCR beta chain was observed in a study of cytomegalovirus exposure and HLA in healthy donors. Study summary: An early data release held 80 million or so unique TCRs from HLA-typed donors. Study conclusions and caveats: HLA-A and HLA-B allele assignments for most subjects were reportedly predicted accurately using TCR beta sequences.

The CDR3 is 14 amino acids. The V and J ends lost 1 base and 4 bases, in that order; junction bases with no gene match: 3. Germline CDR1 SSHAT, CDR2 FNYEAQ (reference sequence). The donors were healthy bone marrow donors. 13 Jbeta primers and 60 Vbeta primers were used for the PCR. Libraries were prepared by immunoSEQ multiplex PCR; TCRdb keeps only in-frame clonotypes and omits some of them. The sample lists around 160,000 clones; roughly 79% were seen once. This clone was seen a handful of times. Its antigen is still unknown. The sequence was collected from a woman in her 40s in good health and CMV-seropositive. V and J are TRBV7-7 and TRBJ2-5; 7 bases align to TRBD1. Sequenced sample: PBMCs. CDR3 sequence: CASSLVGTAETQYF. CDR3 nucleotide sequence: TGTGCCAGCAGCTTAGTGGGGACAGCAGAGACCCAGTACTTC.